The T cell receptor (beta chain) under discussion was sequenced for a study of cytomegalovirus exposure and HLA in healthy donors. On this clone: The same CDR3 is also encoded by other DNA sequences in this sample.

Germline loops: CDR1 MNHEY, CDR2 SMNVEV (reference sequence). The CDR3 has 15 residues. Trimming removed 5 bases at V and 3 bases at J, with 17 bases between. The PCR had 60 Vbeta and 13 Jbeta primers. Only in-frame clones appear in the TCRdb table, and some are missing; sequencing was by immunoSEQ multiplex PCR. The data contain over 130,000 clones, around 74% of them seen just once; the ten biggest clones take up around 6.6%. The genes are TRBV27 and TRBJ2-7, with D tentatively TRBD1 (6 bases). This TCR was recovered from a man aged 45-65 years in good health and CMV-seropositive. Sequenced material: PBMCs. This CDR3 reads CASSLLPGHHYEQYF. The CDR3 bases are TGTGCCAGCAGTCTCTTGCCGGGACACCACTACGAGCAGTACTTC.